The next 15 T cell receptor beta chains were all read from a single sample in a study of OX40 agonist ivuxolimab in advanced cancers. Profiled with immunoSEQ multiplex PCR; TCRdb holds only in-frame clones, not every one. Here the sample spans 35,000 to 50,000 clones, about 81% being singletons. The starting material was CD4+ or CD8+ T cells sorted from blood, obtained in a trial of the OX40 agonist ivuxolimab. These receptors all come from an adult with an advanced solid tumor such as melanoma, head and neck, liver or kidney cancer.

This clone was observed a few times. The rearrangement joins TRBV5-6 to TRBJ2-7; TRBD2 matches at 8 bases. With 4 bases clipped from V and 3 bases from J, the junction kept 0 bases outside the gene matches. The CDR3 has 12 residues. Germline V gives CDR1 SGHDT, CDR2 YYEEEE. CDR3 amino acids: CASSAGGYEQYV. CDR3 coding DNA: TGTGCCAGCAGCGCGGGGGGCTACGAGCAGTACGTC.

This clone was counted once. Here the CDR3 DNA reads TGCGCCAGCAGCTTGGGGGGAGAGAACGAGCAGTACTTC. Its translation: CASSLGGENEQYF. The chain joins TRBV5-1 to TRBJ2-7, with D maybe TRBD2 (5 bases). This CDR3 region has 13 residues. CDR1 and CDR2 (germline): SGHRS, YFSETQ. The germline V and J ends were trimmed by 0 bases and 5 bases, with 9 bases remaining between them.

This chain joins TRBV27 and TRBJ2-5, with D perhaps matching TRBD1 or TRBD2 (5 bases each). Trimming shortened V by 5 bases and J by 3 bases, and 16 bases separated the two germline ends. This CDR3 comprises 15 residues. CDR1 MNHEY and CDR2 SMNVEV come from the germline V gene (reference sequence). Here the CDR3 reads CASSPLGTAKETQYF. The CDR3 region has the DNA TGTGCCAGCAGTCCCCTCGGGACGGCGAAAGAGACCCAGTACTTC.

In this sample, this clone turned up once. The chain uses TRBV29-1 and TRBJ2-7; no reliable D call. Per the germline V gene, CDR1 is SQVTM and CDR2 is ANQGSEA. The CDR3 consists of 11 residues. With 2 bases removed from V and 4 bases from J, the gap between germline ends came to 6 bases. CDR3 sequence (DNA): TGCAGCGTTGAAACCCAATACGAGCAGTACGTC. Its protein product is CSVETQYEQYV.

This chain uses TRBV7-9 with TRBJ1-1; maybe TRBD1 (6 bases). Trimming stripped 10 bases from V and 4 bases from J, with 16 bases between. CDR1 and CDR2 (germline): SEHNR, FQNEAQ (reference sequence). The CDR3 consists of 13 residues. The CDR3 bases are TGTGCCATTCTAGGGGGGGTAAGCACTGAAGCTTTCTTT. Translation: CAILGGVSTEAFF. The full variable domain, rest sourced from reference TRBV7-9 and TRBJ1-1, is DTGVSQNPRHKITKRGQNVTFRCDPISEHNRLYWYRQTLGQGPEFLTYFQNEAQLEKSRLLSDRFSAERPKGSFSTLEIQRTEQGDSAMYLCAILGGVSTEAFFGQGTRLTVV.

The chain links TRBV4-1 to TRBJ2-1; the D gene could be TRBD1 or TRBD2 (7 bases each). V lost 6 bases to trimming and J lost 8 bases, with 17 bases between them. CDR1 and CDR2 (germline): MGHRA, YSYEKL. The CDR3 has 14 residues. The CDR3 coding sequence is TGCGCCAGCAGGAGGGACAGCGGGGCCGATGAGCAGTTCTTC. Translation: CASRRDSGADEQFF.

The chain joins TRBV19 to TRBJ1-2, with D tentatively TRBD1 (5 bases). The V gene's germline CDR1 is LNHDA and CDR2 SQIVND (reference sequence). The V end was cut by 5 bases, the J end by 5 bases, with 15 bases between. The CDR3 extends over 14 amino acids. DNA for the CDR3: TGTGCCAGTAGTGTAACCTCGGGGCCTTATGGCTACACCTTC. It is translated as CASSVTSGPYGYTF. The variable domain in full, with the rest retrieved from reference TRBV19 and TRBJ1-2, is DGGITQSPKYLFRKEGQNVTLSCEQNLNHDAMYWYRQDPGQGLRLIYYSQIVNDFQKGDIAEGYSVSREKKESFPLTVTSAQKNPTAFYLCASSVTSGPYGYTFGSGTRLTVV.

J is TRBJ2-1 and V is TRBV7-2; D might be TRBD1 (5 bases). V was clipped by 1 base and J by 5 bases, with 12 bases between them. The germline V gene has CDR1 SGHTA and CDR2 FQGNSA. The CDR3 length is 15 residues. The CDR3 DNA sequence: TGTGCCAGCAGCTTAGGGGCAGGGCAGCACAATGAGCAGTTCTTC. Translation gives CASSLGAGQHNEQFF.

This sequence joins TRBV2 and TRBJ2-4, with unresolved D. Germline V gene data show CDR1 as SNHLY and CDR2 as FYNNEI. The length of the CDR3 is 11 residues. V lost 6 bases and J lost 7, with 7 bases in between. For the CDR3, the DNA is TGTGCCAGCAGCCCGGAGAACATTCAGTACTTC. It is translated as CASSPENIQYF.

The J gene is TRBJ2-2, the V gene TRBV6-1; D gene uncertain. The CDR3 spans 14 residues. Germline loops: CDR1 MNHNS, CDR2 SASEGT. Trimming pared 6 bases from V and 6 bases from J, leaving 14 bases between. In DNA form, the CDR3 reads TGTGCCAGCAGAATTGGTGGGATATCCGGGGAGCTGTTTTTT. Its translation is CASRIGGISGELFF.

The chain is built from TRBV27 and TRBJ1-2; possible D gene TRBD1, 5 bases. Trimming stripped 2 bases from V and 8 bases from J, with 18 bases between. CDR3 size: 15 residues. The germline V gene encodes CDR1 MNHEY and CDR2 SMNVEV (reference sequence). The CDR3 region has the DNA TGTGCCAGCAGTTTAGCCAGGGTTCCTCTCGGGGGCTACACCTTC. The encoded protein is CASSLARVPLGGYTF.

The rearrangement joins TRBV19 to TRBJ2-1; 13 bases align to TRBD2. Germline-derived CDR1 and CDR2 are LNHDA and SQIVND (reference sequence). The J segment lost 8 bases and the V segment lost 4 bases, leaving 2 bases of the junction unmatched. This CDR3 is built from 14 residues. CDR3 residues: CASSTGLAGDEQFF. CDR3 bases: TGTGCCAGTAGTACCGGACTAGCGGGGGATGAGCAGTTCTTC.

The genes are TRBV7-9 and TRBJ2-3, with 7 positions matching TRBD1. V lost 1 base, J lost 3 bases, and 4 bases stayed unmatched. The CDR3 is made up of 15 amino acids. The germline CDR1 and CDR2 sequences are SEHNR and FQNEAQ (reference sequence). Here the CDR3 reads CASSLVTGLTDTQYF. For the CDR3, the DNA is TGTGCCAGCAGCTTAGTGACAGGGCTAACAGATACGCAGTATTTT.

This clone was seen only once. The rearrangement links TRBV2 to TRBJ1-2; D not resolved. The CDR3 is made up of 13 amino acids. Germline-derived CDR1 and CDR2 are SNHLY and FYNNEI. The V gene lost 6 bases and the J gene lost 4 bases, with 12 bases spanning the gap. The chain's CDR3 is CASRREVLYGYTF. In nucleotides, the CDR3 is TGTGCCAGCAGGAGGGAGGTCCTCTATGGCTACACCTTC.

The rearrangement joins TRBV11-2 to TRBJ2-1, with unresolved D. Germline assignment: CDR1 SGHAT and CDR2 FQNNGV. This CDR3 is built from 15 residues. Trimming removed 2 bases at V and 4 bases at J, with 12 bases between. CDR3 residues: CASSLMATMYNEQFF. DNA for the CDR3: TGTGCCAGCAGCTTAATGGCCACTATGTACAATGAGCAGTTCTTC.